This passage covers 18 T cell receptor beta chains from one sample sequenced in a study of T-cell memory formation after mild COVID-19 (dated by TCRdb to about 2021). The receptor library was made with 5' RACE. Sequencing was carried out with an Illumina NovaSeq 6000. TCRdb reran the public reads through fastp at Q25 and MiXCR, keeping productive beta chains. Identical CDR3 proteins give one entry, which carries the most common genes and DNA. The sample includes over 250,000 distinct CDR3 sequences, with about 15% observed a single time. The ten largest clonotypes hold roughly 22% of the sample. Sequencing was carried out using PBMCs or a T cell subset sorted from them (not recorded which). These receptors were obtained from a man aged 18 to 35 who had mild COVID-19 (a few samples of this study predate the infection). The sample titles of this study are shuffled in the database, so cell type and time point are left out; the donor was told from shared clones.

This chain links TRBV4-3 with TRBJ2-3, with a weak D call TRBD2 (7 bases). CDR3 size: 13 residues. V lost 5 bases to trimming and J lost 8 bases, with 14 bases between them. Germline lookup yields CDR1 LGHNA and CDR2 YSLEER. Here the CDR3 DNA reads TGCGCCAGCAGCGGGGAGGGGGAAGGTACGCAGTATTTT. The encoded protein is CASSGEGEGTQYF.

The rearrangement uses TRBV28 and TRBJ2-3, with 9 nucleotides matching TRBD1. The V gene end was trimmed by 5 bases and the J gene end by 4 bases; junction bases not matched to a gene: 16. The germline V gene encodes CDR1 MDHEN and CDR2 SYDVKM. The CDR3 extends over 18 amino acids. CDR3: CASSILNRGLVLPDTQYF. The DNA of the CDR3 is TGTGCCAGCAGTATCCTAAACAGGGGGCTTGTCTTACCAGATACGCAGTATTTT.

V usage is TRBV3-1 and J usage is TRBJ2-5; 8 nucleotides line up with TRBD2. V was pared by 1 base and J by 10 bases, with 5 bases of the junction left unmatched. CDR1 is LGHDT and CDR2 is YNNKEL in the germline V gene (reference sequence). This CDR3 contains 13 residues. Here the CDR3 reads CASSQAGGVDQYF. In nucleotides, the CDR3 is TGTGCCAGCAGCCAAGCCGGGGGGGTTGACCAGTACTTC.

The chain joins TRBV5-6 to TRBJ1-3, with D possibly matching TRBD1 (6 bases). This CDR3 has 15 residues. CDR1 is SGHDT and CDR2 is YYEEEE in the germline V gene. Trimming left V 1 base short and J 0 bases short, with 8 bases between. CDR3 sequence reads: CASSLPGASGNTIYF. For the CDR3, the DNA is TGTGCCAGCAGCTTGCCAGGGGCCTCTGGAAACACCATATATTTT.

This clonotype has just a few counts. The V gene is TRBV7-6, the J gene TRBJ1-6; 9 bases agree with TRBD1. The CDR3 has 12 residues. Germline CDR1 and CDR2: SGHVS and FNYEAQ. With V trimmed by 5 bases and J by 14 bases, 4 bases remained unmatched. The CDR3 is CASSQQGASLHF. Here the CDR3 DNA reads TGTGCCAGCAGCCAACAGGGGGCCTCCCTCCACTTT.

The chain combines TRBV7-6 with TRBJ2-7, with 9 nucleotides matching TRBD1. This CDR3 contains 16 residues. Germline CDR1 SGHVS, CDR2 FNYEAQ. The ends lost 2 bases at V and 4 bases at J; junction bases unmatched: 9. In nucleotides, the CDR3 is TGTGCCAGCAGCTTATCCGCCGGGACAGGGATGTACGAGCAGTACTTC. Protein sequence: CASSLSAGTGMYEQYF.

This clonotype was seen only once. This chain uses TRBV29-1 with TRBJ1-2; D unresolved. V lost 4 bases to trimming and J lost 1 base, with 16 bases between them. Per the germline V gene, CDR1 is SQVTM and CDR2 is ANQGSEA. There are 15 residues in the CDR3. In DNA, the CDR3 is TGCAGCGTTGCGGCAGGAACCTTTAATAACTATGGCTACACCTTC. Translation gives CSVAAGTFNNYGYTF.

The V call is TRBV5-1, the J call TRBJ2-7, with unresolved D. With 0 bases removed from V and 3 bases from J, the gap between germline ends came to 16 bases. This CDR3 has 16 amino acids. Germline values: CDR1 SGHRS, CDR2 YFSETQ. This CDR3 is CASSLASRTLNYEQYF. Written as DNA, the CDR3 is TGCGCCAGCAGCTTGGCTTCTCGGACGCTTAACTACGAGCAGTACTTC.

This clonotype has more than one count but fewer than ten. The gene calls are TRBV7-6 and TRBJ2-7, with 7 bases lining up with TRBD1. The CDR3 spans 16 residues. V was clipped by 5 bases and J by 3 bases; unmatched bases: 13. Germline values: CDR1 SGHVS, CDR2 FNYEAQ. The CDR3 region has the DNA TGTGCCAGCAGCCCAACACCAACGGGACAGCACTACGAGCAGTACTTC. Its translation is CASSPTPTGQHYEQYF.

CDR3 bases: TGTGCCACCAGCAGTTCCAGGGGTCATCAGCCCCAGCATTTT. Encoded protein: CATSSSRGHQPQHF. V gene TRBV15 combines with J gene TRBJ1-5; D may be TRBD1 (6 bases). Trimming cost V 3 bases and J 5 bases, with 11 bases left between them. The CDR3 runs to 14 residues. The germline gives CDR1 LNHNV, CDR2 YYDKDF (reference sequence).

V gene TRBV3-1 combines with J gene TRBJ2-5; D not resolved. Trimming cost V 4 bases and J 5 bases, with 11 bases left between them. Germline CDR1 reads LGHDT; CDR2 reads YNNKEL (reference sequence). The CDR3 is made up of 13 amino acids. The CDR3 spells CASSRAGGETQYF. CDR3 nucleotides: TGTGCCAGCAGCCGCGCCGGCGGCGAGACCCAGTACTTC.

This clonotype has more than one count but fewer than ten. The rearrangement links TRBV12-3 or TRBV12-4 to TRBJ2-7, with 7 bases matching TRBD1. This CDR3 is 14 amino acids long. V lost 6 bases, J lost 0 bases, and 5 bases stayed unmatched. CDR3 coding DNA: TGTGCCAGCAGCCGGGGACAGTCCTCCTACGAGCAGTACTTC. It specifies CASSRGQSSYEQYF.

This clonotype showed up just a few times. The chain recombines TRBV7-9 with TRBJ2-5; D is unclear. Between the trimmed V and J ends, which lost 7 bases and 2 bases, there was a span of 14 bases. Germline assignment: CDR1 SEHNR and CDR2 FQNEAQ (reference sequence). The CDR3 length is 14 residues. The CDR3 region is CASTPWAEQETQYF. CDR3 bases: TGTGCCAGCACCCCTTGGGCGGAGCAAGAGACCCAGTACTTC. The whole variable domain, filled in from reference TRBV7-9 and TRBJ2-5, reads DTGVSQNPRHKITKRGQNVTFRCDPISEHNRLYWYRQTLGQGPEFLTYFQNEAQLEKSRLLSDRFSAERPKGSFSTLEIQRTEQGDSAMYLCASTPWAEQETQYFGPGTRLLVL.

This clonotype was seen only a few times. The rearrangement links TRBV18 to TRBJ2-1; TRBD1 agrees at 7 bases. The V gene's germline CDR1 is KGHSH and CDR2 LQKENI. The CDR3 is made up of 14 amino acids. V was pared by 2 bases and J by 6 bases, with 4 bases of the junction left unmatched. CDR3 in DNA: TGTGCCAGCTCACCAGGACAGGTTGGCAATGAGCAGTTCTTC. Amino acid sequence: CASSPGQVGNEQFF.

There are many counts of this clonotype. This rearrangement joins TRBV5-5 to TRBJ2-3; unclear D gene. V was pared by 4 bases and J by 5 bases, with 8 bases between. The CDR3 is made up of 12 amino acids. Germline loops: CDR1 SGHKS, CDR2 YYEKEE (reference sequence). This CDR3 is CASSQVGDTQYF. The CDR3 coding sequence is TGTGCCAGCAGCCAAGTAGGAGATACGCAGTATTTT. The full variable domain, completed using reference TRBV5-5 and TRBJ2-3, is DAGVTQSPTHLIKTRGQQVTLRCSPISGHKSVSWYQQVLGQGPQFIFQYYEKEERGRGNFPDRFSARQFPNYSSELNVNALLLGDSALYLCASSQVGDTQYFGPGTRLTVL.

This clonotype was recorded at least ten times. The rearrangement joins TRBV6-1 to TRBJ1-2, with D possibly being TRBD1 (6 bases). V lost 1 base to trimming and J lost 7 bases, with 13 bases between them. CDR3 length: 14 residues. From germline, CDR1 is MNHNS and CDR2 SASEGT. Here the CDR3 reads CASSEVGTGTGYTF. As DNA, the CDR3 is TGTGCCAGCAGTGAAGTGGGTACAGGGACTGGCTACACCTTC.

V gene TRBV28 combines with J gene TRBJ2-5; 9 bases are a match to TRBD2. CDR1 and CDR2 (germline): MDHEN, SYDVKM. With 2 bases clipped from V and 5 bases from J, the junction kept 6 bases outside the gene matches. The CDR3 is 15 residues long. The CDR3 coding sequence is TGTGCCAGCAGTTTACCGGGACTAGCCTCGGAGACCCAGTACTTC. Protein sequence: CASSLPGLASETQYF.

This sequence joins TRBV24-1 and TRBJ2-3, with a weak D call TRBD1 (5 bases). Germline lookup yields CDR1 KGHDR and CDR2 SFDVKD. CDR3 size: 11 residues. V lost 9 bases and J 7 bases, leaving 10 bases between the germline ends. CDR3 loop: CATGWGYTQYF. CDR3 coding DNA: TGTGCCACCGGGTGGGGCTATACGCAGTATTTT.